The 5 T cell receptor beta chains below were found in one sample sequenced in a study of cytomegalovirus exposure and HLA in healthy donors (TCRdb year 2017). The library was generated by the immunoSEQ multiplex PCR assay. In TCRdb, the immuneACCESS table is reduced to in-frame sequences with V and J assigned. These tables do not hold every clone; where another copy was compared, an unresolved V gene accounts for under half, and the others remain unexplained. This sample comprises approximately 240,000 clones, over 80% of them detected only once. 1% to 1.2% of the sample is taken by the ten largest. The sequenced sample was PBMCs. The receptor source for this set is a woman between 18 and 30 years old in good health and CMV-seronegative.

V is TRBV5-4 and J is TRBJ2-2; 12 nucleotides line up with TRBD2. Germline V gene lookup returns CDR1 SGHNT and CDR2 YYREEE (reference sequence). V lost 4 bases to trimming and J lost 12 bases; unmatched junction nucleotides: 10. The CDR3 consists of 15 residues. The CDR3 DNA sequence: TGTGCCAGCAGCCCGCCTAGCGGGAGGGATAGGAAGCTGTTTTTT. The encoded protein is CASSPPSGRDRKLFF.

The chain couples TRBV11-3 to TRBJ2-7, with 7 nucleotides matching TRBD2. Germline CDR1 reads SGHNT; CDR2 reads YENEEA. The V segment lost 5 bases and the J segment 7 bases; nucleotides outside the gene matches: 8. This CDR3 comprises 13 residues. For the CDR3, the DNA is TGTGCCAGCAGCGAACCGGGACTAAAAGAGCAGTACTTC. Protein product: CASSEPGLKEQYF.

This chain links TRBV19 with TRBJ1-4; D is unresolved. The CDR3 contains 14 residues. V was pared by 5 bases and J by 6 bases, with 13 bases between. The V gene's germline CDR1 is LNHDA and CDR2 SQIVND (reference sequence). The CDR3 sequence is CASSRTADHEKLFF. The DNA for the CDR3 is TGTGCCAGTAGTCGGACTGCTGACCATGAAAAACTGTTTTTT.

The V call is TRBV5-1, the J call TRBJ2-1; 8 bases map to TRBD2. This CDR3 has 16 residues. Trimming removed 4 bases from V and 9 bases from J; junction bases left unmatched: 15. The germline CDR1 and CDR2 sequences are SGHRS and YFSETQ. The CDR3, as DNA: TGCGCCAGCAGCACGGTAGCGGGATCTGAAGACTTTGAGCAGTTCTTC. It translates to CASSTVAGSEDFEQFF.

The CDR3, as DNA: TGTGCCAGCACGGGACAGGTCGGGGGCTACACCTTC. It codes for CASTGQVGGYTF. The V call is TRBV2, the J call TRBJ1-2; 8 bases map to TRBD1. Germline CDR1 and CDR2: SNHLY and FYNNEI. V lost 7 bases to trimming and J lost 8 bases; unmatched junction nucleotides: 6. CDR3 size: 12 residues.